The rows below give T cell receptor beta chains drawn from one sample of a study of T cell responses to AZD1222 COVID-19 vaccine. Libraries were prepared by immunoSEQ multiplex PCR; TCRdb keeps only in-frame clonotypes and omits some of them. The repertoire holds over 100,000 clones, about 90% seen once, with 6.5% to 9% in the top ten. The input for sequencing was peripheral blood, taken on day 0 of AZD1222 vaccination. These receptors were collected from an adult in good health. Both conserved end residues are part of each CDR3. Fields, in order: J gene, CDR3 length, clone size, V gene, D gene, CDR3 protein, CDR3 DNA. The D gene is left open where the match is weak. The size field is filled for only some rows; it gives once, few, many or a size class.

TRBJ2-3 | 15 | - | TRBV18 | - | CASSPGRTSTDTQYF | TGTGCCAGCTCACCGGGGCGTACTAGCACAGATACGCAGTATTTT
TRBJ1-2 | 14 | few | TRBV2 | - | CASSGNTGMKGYTF | TGTGCCAGCAGTGGGAATACAGGGATGAAAGGCTACACCTTC
TRBJ2-1 | 15 | - | TRBV6-5 | - | CASSPLLTTKNEQFF | TGTGCCAGCAGTCCTCTCCTGACCACCAAGAATGAGCAGTTCTTC
TRBJ2-3 | 17 | - | TRBV6-4 | TRBD2 | CASCLVTAGGHTDTQYF | TGTGCCAGCTGCCTCGTGACGGCGGGGGGCCACACAGATACGCAGTATTTT
TRBJ2-3 | 15 | - | TRBV11-2 | TRBD1 | CASSYRQGIGDTQYF | TGTGCCAGCAGCTACCGACAGGGAATCGGAGATACGCAGTATTTT
TRBJ1-1 | 16 | - | TRBV11-2 | - | CASSLSLRATSNEAFF | TGTGCCAGCAGCTTATCGCTTAGAGCAACGTCGAATGAAGCTTTCTTT
TRBJ1-4 | 14 | - | TRBV11-2 | TRBD1 | CASSSGQGPEKLFF | TGTGCCAGCAGCAGTGGACAGGGCCCTGAAAAACTGTTTTTT
TRBJ2-1 | 14 | - | TRBV14 | TRBD1 | CASSQTIGTVEQFF | TGTGCCAGCAGCCAAACCATTGGGACAGTTGAGCAGTTCTTC
TRBJ2-1 | 13 | - | TRBV30 | - | CAWRRGVYGEQFF | TGTGCCTGGCGTAGGGGGGTATACGGTGAGCAGTTCTTC
TRBJ1-5 | 15 | - | TRBV2 | - | CASSAPLGRHQPQHF | TGTGCCAGCAGTGCCCCTTTGGGGAGGCATCAGCCCCAGCATTTT
TRBJ1-1 | 15 | few | TRBV15 | - | CATSRTQGIRTEAFF | TGTGCCACCAGCAGAACACAGGGCATTAGAACTGAAGCTTTCTTT
TRBJ2-1 | 15 | once | TRBV12-5 | TRBD2 | CASGDSGGAHNEQFF | TGTGCTAGTGGTGACAGCGGGGGGGCCCACAATGAGCAGTTCTTC
TRBJ2-5 | 13 | - | TRBV7-2 | TRBD1 | CASSSQQGGTQYF | TGTGCCAGCAGCTCACAACAGGGGGGGACCCAGTACTTC
TRBJ1-4 | 14 | - | TRBV5-1 | - | CASSQDSINEKLFF | TGCGCCAGCAGCCAGGACAGTATTAATGAAAAACTGTTTTTT
TRBJ2-3 | 18 | - | TRBV15 | TRBD2 | CATSRGGTSGGARDTQYF | TGTGCCACCAGCAGAGGAGGGACTAGCGGGGGGGCGAGAGATACGCAGTATTTT
TRBJ1-1 | 14 | few | TRBV30 | - | CAWNVLGTNTEAFF | TGTGCCTGGAACGTGTTAGGGACCAACACTGAAGCTTTCTTT
TRBJ2-2 | 14 | few | TRBV7-9 | - | CASSLQGTFGELFF | TGTGCCAGCAGCTTGCAGGGGACCTTCGGGGAGCTGTTTTTT
TRBJ2-7 | 14 | - | TRBV2 | - | CASAAAGRIYEQYF | TGTGCCAGCGCGGCTGCGGGGAGAATCTACGAGCAGTACTTC
TRBJ2-7 | 13 | - | TRBV4-2 | - | CASSQARDYEQYF | TGTGCCAGCAGCCAAGCGCGGGACTACGAGCAGTACTTC
TRBJ2-1 | 14 | - | TRBV7-8 | - | CASSFDRPVNEQFF | TGTGCCAGCAGCTTCGATCGCCCCGTAAATGAGCAGTTCTTC
TRBJ2-3 | 15 | few | TRBV6-6 | - | CASSYLTRRTDTQYF | TGTGCCAGCAGCTACCTGACAAGGCGCACAGATACGCAGTATTTT